The 25 T cell receptor beta chains in this list originate from one sample, sequenced in a study of T cells in women clearing cervical HPV infection. Assay: immunoSEQ multiplex PCR; the TCRdb copy retains only in-frame clones and omits some. This sample carries some 30,000 clones, with around 1.6% going to the ten biggest clones. Sequenced: blood buffy coat. These receptors originate from a woman between 18 and 75 years old with a cervical HPV16 infection that either progressed to CIN3+ or cleared (not recorded which).

To note about this clone: The read finishes 3 residues shy of the CDR3 end, and the germline J gene is used to complete it. V usage is TRBV20-1 and J usage is TRBJ1-6, with D tentatively TRBD1 (6 bases). Trimming took 2 bases from V and 5 from J, leaving 10 bases between them. Germline V gene data show CDR1 as DFQATT and CDR2 as SNEGSKA (reference sequence). This CDR3 has 14 residues. The CDR3 sequence: CSARRTADNSPLHF. The CDR3 bases that were read are TGCAGTGCTAGAAGGACAGCCGATAATTCACCC.

About this clone itself: The read falls 3 residues short of the CDR3 end, and the missing part is taken from the germline J gene. The chain has TRBV7-2 and TRBJ2-3; TRBD1 aligns across 8 bases. CDR3 length equals 13 residues. Germline V gene data show CDR1 as SGHTA and CDR2 as FQGNSA. Partial CDR3 DNA: TGTGCCAGCAGCCGGGACAGGCAAGAGACG. Amino acid sequence: CASSRDRQET. The whole CDR3 protein reads CASSRDRQETQYF.

For this clone: The DNA ends 3 residues before the CDR3 does, and the rest of the CDR3 is filled in from the germline J gene. The rearrangement joins TRBV7-9 to TRBJ1-2; D is perhaps TRBD1 (5 bases). This CDR3 comprises 15 residues. CDR1 and CDR2 from the germline V gene are SEHNR and FQNEAQ (reference sequence). The CDR3 DNA, read in part, is TGTGCCAGCAGCTTAGCTCAGGGAATCACAGATACC. Its protein is CASSLAQGITDT. The CDR3 in full is CASSLAQGITDTYTF.

In regard to this clone: Coverage ceases 3 residues before the CDR3 finishes, and the germline J gene fills in the end. V usage is TRBV12-3 or TRBV12-4 and J usage is TRBJ2-2; D ambiguous. There are 13 residues in the CDR3. The V end lost 4 bases, the J end lost 5 bases, and 8 bases lay between the germline ends. CDR3 protein: CASSYLRTGELFF. The DNA read from the CDR3 is TGTGCCAGCAGTTATTTACGGACCGGGGAG.

On this clone: The read gets to within 3 residues of the CDR3 end, and the germline J gene fills in the rest. The chain couples TRBV4-1 to TRBJ2-7, with a weak D call TRBD1 (6 bases). The CDR3 loop spans 14 amino acids. The V and J ends lost 3 bases and 6 bases respectively, with 15 bases between them. Germline values: CDR1 MGHRA, CDR2 YSYEKL. Here the CDR3 reads CASSQWTVASEQYF. The sequenced part of the CDR3 DNA is TGCGCCAGCAGCCAGTGGACAGTCGCCAGCGAG.

CDR3 sequence reads: CASSQDRDNEQFF. The CDR3 bases that were read are TGTGCCAGCAGCCAGGATAGGGACAATGAG. The V call is TRBV11-2, the J call TRBJ2-1; D gene uncertain. The read terminates 3 residues ahead of where the CDR3 ends, so the germline J gene completes it. CDR3 length equals 13 residues. Per the germline V gene, CDR1 is SGHAT and CDR2 is FQNNGV. V lost 5 bases, J lost 5 bases, and 10 bases lay in between.

As to this clone: The CDR3 end lies 3 residues beyond the end of the read and is filled in from the germline J gene. This chain links TRBV2 with TRBJ1-4, with D maybe TRBD1 (5 bases). The CDR3 has 14 amino acids. Deletions cut 6 bases from V and 7 bases from J, with 15 bases between. CDR1 and CDR2 (germline): SNHLY, FYNNEI. The CDR3 DNA, read in part, is TGTGCCAGCAGCAGTGGGTTCCAGGGTGAAAAA. Translating it yields CASSSGFQGEK. The entire CDR3 is CASSSGFQGEKLFF.

A word on this clone: The read falls 3 residues short of the CDR3 end, and the missing part is taken from the germline J gene. V and J are TRBV5-1 and TRBJ1-5; TRBD1 agrees at 7 bases. The junction had 3 bases not matched to a gene; V was cut back by 5 bases and J by 1 base. Per germline, CDR1 SGHRS and CDR2 YFSETQ. The CDR3 contains 14 residues. The CDR3: CASREGASNQPQHF. The part of the CDR3 DNA that was read is TGCGCCAGCAGAGAGGGGGCGAGCAATCAGCCC.

A note on this clone: Sequencing ends 3 residues short of the CDR3 end; the germline J gene provides the rest. The V and J genes are TRBV7-3 and TRBJ2-4; 7 bases align to TRBD1. CDR1 SGHTA and CDR2 FQGTGA come from the germline V gene. The CDR3 is made up of 14 amino acids. CDR3 sequence reads: CASSLTGTGDGQYF. Partial CDR3 DNA: TGTGCCAGCAGCTTGACAGGGACCGGGGATGGT.

Comments on this clone: The sequence runs out 3 residues before the end of the CDR3; the remainder is reconstructed from the germline J gene. The chain recombines TRBV20-1 with TRBJ2-1; no firm D call. The CDR3 totals 16 residues. Germline V gene sequence: CDR1 DFQATT, CDR2 SNEGSKA (reference sequence). V lost 0 bases to trimming and J lost 0 bases, with 12 bases between them. The chain's CDR3 is CSARDRSSPSYNEQFF. CDR3 bases read: TGCAGTGCTAGAGATCGTAGCTCTCCCTCCTACAATGAG.

Note on this clone: The sequence runs out 3 residues before the end of the CDR3; the remainder is reconstructed from the germline J gene. The genes are TRBV7-9 and TRBJ2-3; 10 bases agree with TRBD1. The CDR3 spans 14 residues. V trimming: 5 bases; J trimming: 6 bases; junction bases outside the gene matches: 5. Germline loops: CDR1 SEHNR, CDR2 FQNEAQ (reference sequence). CDR3 residues: CASSPGQGSDTQYF. CDR3 DNA (partial): TGTGCCAGCAGCCCGGGACAGGGGAGTGATACG.

Concerning this clone: The CDR3 end is not reached by the read, which stops 3 residues before it; the germline J gene fills it in. V is TRBV10-3 and J is TRBJ2-2, with 10 bases lining up with TRBD1. Germline V gene lookup returns CDR1 ENHRY and CDR2 SYGVKD. The CDR3 spans 16 residues. V lost 6 bases and J lost 4; bases outside the gene matches: 8. CDR3 DNA (partial): TGTGCCATCAGACCCGGACAGGGGGTTGGCACCGGGGAG. Protein product: CAIRPGQGVGTGE. The CDR3, in full, reads CAIRPGQGVGTGELFF.

Comment on this clone: The CDR3 extends 3 residues past the end of the read, so its final part is completed from the germline J gene. The chain combines TRBV7-9 with TRBJ1-2; 9 nucleotides align to TRBD1. The CDR3 covers 13 residues. The junction had 3 bases not matched to a gene; V was cut back by 5 bases and J by 5 bases. Germline CDR1 and CDR2: SEHNR and FQNEAQ (reference sequence). The chain's CDR3 is CASSMGQGYGYTF. Partial CDR3 DNA: TGTGCCAGCAGCATGGGACAGGGTTATGGC.

About this clone itself: The read falls 3 residues short of the CDR3 end, and the missing part is taken from the germline J gene. V gene TRBV7-2 combines with J gene TRBJ2-7; 9 positions match TRBD2. This CDR3 is 16 amino acids long. With 0 bases clipped from V and 2 bases from J, the junction kept 5 bases outside the gene matches. Germline CDR1 and CDR2: SGHTA and FQGNSA. The CDR3 bases that were read are TGTGCCAGCAGCTTAGCTTCGCGGGGGGGCCCCTACGAG. Translation: CASSLASRGGPYE. The whole CDR3 region reads CASSLASRGGPYEQYF.

Concerning this clone itself: The sequenced fragment ends 3 residues before the CDR3 boundary, so the rest is inferred from the germline J gene. The chain has TRBV5-5 and TRBJ2-2; 7 bases align to TRBD1. From germline, CDR1 is SGHKS and CDR2 YYEKEE (reference sequence). The CDR3 covers 15 residues. V lost 5 bases and J lost 0; bases outside the gene matches: 4. Partial CDR3 DNA: TGTGCCAGCAGTCCCGGGACAGCGAACACCGGGGAG. It translates to CASSPGTANTGE. The CDR3 in full is CASSPGTANTGELFF. Based on the CDR3 plus reference TRBV5-5 and TRBJ2-2, the full variable domain is DAGVTQSPTHLIKTRGQQVTLRCSPISGHKSVSWYQQVLGQGPQFIFQYYEKEERGRGNFPDRFSARQFPNYSSELNVNALLLGDSALYLCASSPGTANTGELFFGEGSRLTVL.

Notes on this clone: Read data end 3 residues before the CDR3 end; the end is taken from the germline J gene. V gene TRBV19 combines with J gene TRBJ1-2; D remains unclear. The CDR3 runs 15 residues. Germline V gives CDR1 LNHDA, CDR2 SQIVND (reference sequence). The CDR3 bases that were read are TGTGCCAGTAGTGTCGGACCAGCGGGAATCTATACC. Translating it yields CASSVGPAGIYT. The entire CDR3 reads CASSVGPAGIYTYTF.

CDR3 sequence: CASSFSDRGRGEKLFF. The sequenced CDR3 bases are TGCGCCAGCAGCTTTTCGGACAGGGGAAGAGGTGAAAAA. The J gene is TRBJ1-4, the V gene TRBV5-1, with 9 bases that match TRBD1. The read ends 3 residues before the CDR3 terminus; that terminus is restored from the germline J gene. Germline V gene sequence: CDR1 SGHRS, CDR2 YFSETQ. Trimming took 2 bases from V and 7 from J; bases not matched to a gene: 9. The CDR3 is 16 amino acids.

Regarding this clone: The CDR3 is cut off 3 residues early in the read; its end comes from the germline J gene. The chain has TRBV2 and TRBJ2-2; 7 nucleotides align to TRBD1. The germline V gene has CDR1 SNHLY and CDR2 FYNNEI. The CDR3 extends over 15 amino acids. Trimming took 5 bases from V and 0 from J; bases not matched to a gene: 3. The sequenced CDR3 bases are TGTGCCAGCAGTTACAGGGGAACGAACACCGGGGAG. This gives the protein CASSYRGTNTGE. The CDR3 in full is CASSYRGTNTGELFF.

Details on this clone: The read halts 3 residues ahead of the CDR3 end, with the missing end drawn from the germline J gene. V gene TRBV20-1 combines with J gene TRBJ2-5; 10 bases align to TRBD1. The CDR3 totals 16 residues. Germline CDR1 and CDR2: DFQATT and SNEGSKA (reference sequence). This CDR3 is CSAYPPQDRGTDTQYF. The CDR3 bases that were read are TGCAGTGCTTATCCCCCTCAGGACAGGGGGACAGATACC.

Concerning this clone itself: The sequenced fragment ends 3 residues before the CDR3 boundary, so the rest is inferred from the germline J gene. The chain combines TRBV20-1 with TRBJ2-1; a weak D match, TRBD2 (5 bases). Germline-derived CDR1 and CDR2 are DFQATT and SNEGSKA (reference sequence). The V gene lost 0 bases and the J gene lost 9 bases, with 27 bases spanning the gap. The CDR3 is made up of 18 amino acids. CDR3 DNA, as far as it was read: TGCAGTGCTAGAGATCTTCCGGGGAGAGGGAGCGACTCGCCTGAG. Translating it yields CSARDLPGRGSDSPE. The full CDR3 reads CSARDLPGRGSDSPEQFF.

With regard to this clone: Read coverage stops 3 residues before the CDR3 terminus; the germline J gene supplies the remainder. The rearrangement links TRBV5-1 to TRBJ1-5; D is possibly TRBD1 (5 bases). Germline CDR1 SGHRS, CDR2 YFSETQ. The CDR3 has 15 residues. Trimming took off 3 bases at V and 1 base at J, with 11 bases between the two ends. The DNA read from the CDR3 is TGCGCCAGCAGCTGGGGGGAGGGGAGCAATCAGCCC. Its protein product is CASSWGEGSNQP. The complete CDR3 sequence is CASSWGEGSNQPQHF.

For this clone: The read halts 3 residues ahead of the CDR3 end, with the missing end drawn from the germline J gene. The chain couples TRBV13 to TRBJ2-7, with D possibly being TRBD1 (6 bases). Germline V lookup: CDR1 PRHDT, CDR2 FYEKMQ (reference sequence). V shed 5 bases and J shed 0 bases, with 17 bases lying between them. The CDR3 extends over 16 amino acids. CDR3 DNA, as far as it was read: TGTGCCAGCAGCCCACCTCCGGACAGCACCTCCTACGAG. Amino acid sequence: CASSPPPDSTSYE. In full, the CDR3 is CASSPPPDSTSYEQYF.

Regarding this clone: The read ends 3 residues before the CDR3 terminus; that terminus is restored from the germline J gene. The V gene is TRBV20-1, the J gene TRBJ1-5, with 7 bases that match TRBD1. This CDR3 is built from 15 residues. Germline V gene data show CDR1 as DFQATT and CDR2 as SNEGSKA (reference sequence). The V segment lost 6 bases and the J segment 0 bases; nucleotides outside the gene matches: 8. The CDR3 is CSADPQGYSNQPQHF. The CDR3 DNA, read in part, is TGCAGTGCAGACCCACAGGGGTATAGCAATCAGCCC.

The chain's CDR3 is CASSDGSNYNEQFF. Partial CDR3 DNA: TGTGCCAGCAGTGATGGTTCTAATTACAATGAG. The chain is built from TRBV6-4 and TRBJ2-1, with unresolved D. With the read ending 3 residues before the CDR3 end, the germline J gene is used to fill in that end. The CDR3 length is 14 residues. The V gene's germline CDR1 is MRHNA and CDR2 SNTAGT. Trimming stripped 3 bases from V and 4 bases from J, with 10 bases between.

Points on this clone: Read sequence stops 3 residues before the CDR3 end, and the germline J gene provides the missing end. The chain recombines TRBV19 with TRBJ2-4, with 10 bases lining up with TRBD1. V lost 5 bases, J lost 0 bases, and 4 bases stayed unmatched. This CDR3 contains 16 residues. Looked up from germline, CDR1 is LNHDA and CDR2 is SQIVND (reference sequence). The CDR3 DNA, read in part, is TGTGCCAGTAGTCCTGGGACAGGGGTAGCCAAAAACATT. Translated, it gives CASSPGTGVAKNI. The full CDR3 reads CASSPGTGVAKNIQYF. The whole variable domain, remainder taken from reference TRBV19 and TRBJ2-4, is DGGITQSPKYLFRKEGQNVTLSCEQNLNHDAMYWYRQDPGQGLRLIYYSQIVNDFQKGDIAEGYSVSREKKESFPLTVTSAQKNPTAFYLCASSPGTGVAKNIQYFGAGTRLSVL.